These T cell receptor beta chains were read from a single sample in a study of blood T cells in healthy people across ages. TCRdb independently ran MiXCR on the 5' RACE reads; one entry per CDR3 protein. Among some 1.5 million distinct CDR3 sequences, 40% to 45% were seen once, and the ten largest hold approximately 4%. The material sequenced was blood. The receptors derive from a woman younger than 35 in good health. The CDR3 runs from the conserved cysteine through the conserved F or W. D genes are given only for firm matches. Size is omitted from some rows. Given values are once, few, many or a class for expanded clones.

TRBJ2-3,few,TRBV12-3/TRBV12-4,-,TGTGCCAGCAGTTCGCGTCTTACACCAGGAGATACGCAGTATTTT,CASSSRLTPGDTQYF
TRBJ2-1,few,TRBV9,-,TGTGCCAGCAGCGTAGGTTCGGGCTACAATGAGCAGTTCTTC,CASSVGSGYNEQFF
TRBJ2-5,-,TRBV20-1,-,TGCAGTGCTGAAGCCGTGACTACCGAGACCCAGTACTTC,CSAEAVTTETQYF
TRBJ2-5,few,TRBV4-1,-,TGCGCCAGCAGCCAAGTTTTGGGTCTGGAGACCCAGTACTTC,CASSQVLGLETQYF
TRBJ2-1,-,TRBV20-1,-,TGCAGTGCAAATACCGGGACACCGCCCCATGAGCAGTTCTTC,CSANTGTPPHEQFF
TRBJ1-2,-,TRBV27,-,TGTGCCAGCAGCTTAGGGGCACTCTATGGCTACACCTTC,CASSLGALYGYTF
TRBJ1-1,-,TRBV7-9,-,TGTGCCAGCAGCTGGGAGGATATCTGGCAGACTGAAGCTTTCTTT,CASSWEDIWQTEAFF
TRBJ1-1,few,TRBV3-1,-,TGTGCCAGCAGCCAAGTTGGAGACACACGTAACACTGAAGCTTTCTTT,CASSQVGDTRNTEAFF
TRBJ1-2,-,TRBV20-1,-,TGCAGTGCTAGACCTGGGAGTCCCCTCTATGGCTACACCTTC,CSARPGSPLYGYTF
TRBJ2-1,once,TRBV6-1,TRBD2,TGTGCCAGCAGTGAAGCTCCTAGGACTAGCGGGAGGCCAACAAAGCAGTTCTTC,CASSEAPRTSGRPTKQFF
TRBJ1-4,-,TRBV4-1,-,TGCGCCAGCAGCCGTACGACCGTCGAAAAACTGTTTTTT,CASSRTTVEKLFF
TRBJ1-2,few,TRBV25-1,-,TGTGCCAGCAGTGAAATACAGGGACATGGCTACACCTTC,CASSEIQGHGYTF
TRBJ2-1,-,TRBV11-2,TRBD2,TGTGCCAGCAGCTCGACCGGGGGGAGCGGAGAGCAGTTCTTC,CASSSTGGSGEQFF
TRBJ1-2,-,TRBV28,TRBD1,TGTGCCAGCAGCCCTACTGACAGGGGGCGAAATGCTTACACCTTC,CASSPTDRGRNAYTF
TRBJ1-2,-,TRBV3-1,-,TGTGCCAGCAGCCAAATCAGGGTCGGCTACACCTTC,CASSQIRVGYTF
TRBJ2-3,-,TRBV5-6,TRBD2,TGTGCCAGCAGCTTGGAAGTGGCGGGAGGACTCCTTAGCACAGATACGCAGTATTTT,CASSLEVAGGLLSTDTQYF
TRBJ1-4,-,TRBV7-8,TRBD1,TGTGCCAGCAGCACCCGGACAGGGGGAGGTGAAAAACTGTTTTTT,CASSTRTGGGEKLFF
TRBJ1-4,few,TRBV20-1,-,TGCAGTGCTAGGGCCCTGGTGGGGCTGGGTGAAAAACTGTTTTTT,CSARALVGLGEKLFF
TRBJ2-1,many,TRBV12-3/TRBV12-4,-,TGTGCCAGCAGCTTTGGGACTCTATACAATGAGCAGTTCTTC,CASSFGTLYNEQFF
TRBJ2-1,-,TRBV20-1,TRBD2,TGCAGTACACAGATCCCTAGCGGGGGGTTCTACAATGAGCAGTTCTTC,CSTQIPSGGFYNEQFF
TRBJ1-2,many,TRBV6-1,-,TGTGCCAGCAGTGAGAGGGGGGCCGGCTATGGCTACACCTTC,CASSERGAGYGYTF
TRBJ1-4,once,TRBV7-6,-,TGTGCCAGCAGCCCCCGTGCAGAAAAACTGTTTTTT,CASSPRAEKLFF
TRBJ1-2,-,TRBV7-6,TRBD1,TGTGCCAGCAGCCCGGGACAGGGGAAGCGTGGCTACACCTTC,CASSPGQGKRGYTF
TRBJ2-7,-,TRBV20-1,-,TGCAGTGCGCCGGAGTCGGACCACCCTAATATCAACGAGCAGTACTTC,CSAPESDHPNINEQYF